The source of this TCR beta chain is a study of CD8 T cells in ankylosing spondylitis. Each CDR3 protein is one row after TCRdb ran MiXCR on the 5' RACE reads. Found here are more than 150,000 distinct CDR3 sequences, around 13% of them singletons; the top ten hold about 17%. The sequenced material came from blood, either unsorted or a sorted T cell fraction (not recorded which). This TCR was sampled from a male donor with ankylosing spondylitis or in good health (not recorded which).

CDR3 nucleotides: TGTGCCAGCAGCCATAAGGAGGACACCGGAACTGAAGCTTTCTTT. Encoded protein: CASSHKEDTGTEAFF. The rearrangement joins TRBV25-1 to TRBJ1-1; D may be TRBD1 (5 bases). The V end was cut by 6 bases, the J end by 5 bases, with 19 bases between. Germline V gene lookup returns CDR1 MGHDK and CDR2 SYGVNS. The CDR3 spans 15 residues.